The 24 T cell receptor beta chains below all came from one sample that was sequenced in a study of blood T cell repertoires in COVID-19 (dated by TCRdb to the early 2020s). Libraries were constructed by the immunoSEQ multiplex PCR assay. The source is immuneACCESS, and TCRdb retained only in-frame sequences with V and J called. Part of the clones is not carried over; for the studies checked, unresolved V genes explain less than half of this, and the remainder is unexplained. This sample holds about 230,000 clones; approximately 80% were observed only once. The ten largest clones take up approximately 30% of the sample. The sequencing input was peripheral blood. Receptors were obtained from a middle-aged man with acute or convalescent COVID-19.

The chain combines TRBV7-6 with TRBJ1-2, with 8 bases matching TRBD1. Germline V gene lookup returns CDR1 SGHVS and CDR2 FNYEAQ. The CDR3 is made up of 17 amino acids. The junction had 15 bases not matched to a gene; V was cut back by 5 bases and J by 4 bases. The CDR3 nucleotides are TGTGCCAGCAGCCTAACCACCCATGGACAGGGAGTCTATGGCTACACCTTC. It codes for CASSLTTHGQGVYGYTF.

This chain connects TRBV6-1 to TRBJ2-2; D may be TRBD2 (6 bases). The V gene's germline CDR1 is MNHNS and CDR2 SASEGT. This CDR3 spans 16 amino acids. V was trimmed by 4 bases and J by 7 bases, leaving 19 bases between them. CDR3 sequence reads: CASSVLSGLLNGELFF. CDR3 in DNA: TGTGCCAGCAGTGTCCTCAGCGGACTACTAAACGGGGAGCTGTTTTTT.

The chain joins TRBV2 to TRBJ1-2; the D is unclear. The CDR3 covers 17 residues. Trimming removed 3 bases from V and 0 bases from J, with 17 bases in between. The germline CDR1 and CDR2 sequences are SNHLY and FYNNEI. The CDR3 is CASSDSMKNLANYGYTF. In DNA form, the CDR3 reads TGTGCCAGCAGTGATAGTATGAAGAACTTAGCTAACTATGGCTACACCTTC.

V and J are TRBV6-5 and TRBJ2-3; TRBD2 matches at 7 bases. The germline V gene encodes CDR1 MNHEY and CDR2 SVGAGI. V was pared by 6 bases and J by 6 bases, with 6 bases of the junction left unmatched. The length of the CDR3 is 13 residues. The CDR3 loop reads CASSYGEGDTQYF. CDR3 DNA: TGTGCCAGCAGCTATGGGGAGGGGGATACGCAGTATTTT.

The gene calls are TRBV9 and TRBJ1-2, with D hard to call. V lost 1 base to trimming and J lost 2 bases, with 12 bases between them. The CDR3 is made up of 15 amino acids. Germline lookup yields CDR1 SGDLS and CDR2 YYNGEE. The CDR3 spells CASSVRTAGNYGYTF. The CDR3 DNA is TGTGCCAGCAGCGTAAGGACTGCCGGGAACTATGGCTACACCTTC.

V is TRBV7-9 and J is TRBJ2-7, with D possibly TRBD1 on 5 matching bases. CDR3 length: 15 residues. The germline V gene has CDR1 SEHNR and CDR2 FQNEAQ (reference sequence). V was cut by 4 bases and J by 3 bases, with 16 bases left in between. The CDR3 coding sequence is TGTGCCAGCAGCTCCCCAGACAGAGTAGACTACGAGCAGTACTTC. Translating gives CASSSPDRVDYEQYF.

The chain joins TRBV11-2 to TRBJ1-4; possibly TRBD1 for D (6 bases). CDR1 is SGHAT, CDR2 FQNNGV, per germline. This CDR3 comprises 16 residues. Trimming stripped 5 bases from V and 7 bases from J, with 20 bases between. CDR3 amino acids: CASSRRRTAGSEKLFF. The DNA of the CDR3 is TGTGCCAGCAGCCGTAGAAGGACAGCAGGAAGTGAAAAACTGTTTTTT.

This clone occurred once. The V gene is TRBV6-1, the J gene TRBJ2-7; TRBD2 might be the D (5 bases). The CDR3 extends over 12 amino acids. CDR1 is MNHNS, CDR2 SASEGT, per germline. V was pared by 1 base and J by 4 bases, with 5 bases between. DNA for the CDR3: TGTGCCAGCAGTGAAGGGAGGTACGAGCAGTACTTC. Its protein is CASSEGRYEQYF.

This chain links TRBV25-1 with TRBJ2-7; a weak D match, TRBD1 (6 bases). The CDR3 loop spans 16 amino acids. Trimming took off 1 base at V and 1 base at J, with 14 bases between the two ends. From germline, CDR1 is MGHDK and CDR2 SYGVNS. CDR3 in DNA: TGTGCCAGCAGTGAATTGAGGGGGACATTTTCCTACGAGCAGTACTTC. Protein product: CASSELRGTFSYEQYF.

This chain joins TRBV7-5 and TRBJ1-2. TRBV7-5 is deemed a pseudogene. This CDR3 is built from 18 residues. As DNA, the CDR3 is TGTGTCAGAAGCTTTCCAATTAGAGGCGATCCTCCTATCTATGGCTACACCTTC. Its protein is CVRSFPIRGDPPIYGYTF.

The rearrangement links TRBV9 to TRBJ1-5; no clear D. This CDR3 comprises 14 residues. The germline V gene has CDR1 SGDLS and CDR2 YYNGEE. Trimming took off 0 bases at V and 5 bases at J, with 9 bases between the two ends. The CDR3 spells CASSVGVADQPQHF. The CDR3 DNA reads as TGTGCCAGCAGCGTAGGTGTTGCGGATCAGCCCCAGCATTTT.

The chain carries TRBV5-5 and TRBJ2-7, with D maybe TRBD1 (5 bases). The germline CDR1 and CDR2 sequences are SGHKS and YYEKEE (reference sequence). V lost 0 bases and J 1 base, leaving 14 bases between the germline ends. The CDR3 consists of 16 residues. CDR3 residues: CASSLEGVLASYEQYF. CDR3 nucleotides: TGTGCCAGCAGCTTGGAAGGGGTGTTGGCATCCTACGAGCAGTACTTC.

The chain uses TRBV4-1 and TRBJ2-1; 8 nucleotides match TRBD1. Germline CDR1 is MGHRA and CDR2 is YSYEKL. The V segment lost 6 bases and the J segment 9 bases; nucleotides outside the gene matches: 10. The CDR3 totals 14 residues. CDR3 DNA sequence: TGCGCCAGCAGGAACGGACAGGGTTTATCTGAGCAGTTCTTC. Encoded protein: CASRNGQGLSEQFF.

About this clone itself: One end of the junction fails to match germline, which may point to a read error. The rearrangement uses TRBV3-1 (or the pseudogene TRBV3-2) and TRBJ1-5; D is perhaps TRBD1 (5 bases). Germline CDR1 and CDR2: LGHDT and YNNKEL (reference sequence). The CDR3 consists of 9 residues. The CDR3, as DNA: TGTGCCAGCAGCCAAGGTTGGACATTT. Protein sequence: CASSQGWTF.

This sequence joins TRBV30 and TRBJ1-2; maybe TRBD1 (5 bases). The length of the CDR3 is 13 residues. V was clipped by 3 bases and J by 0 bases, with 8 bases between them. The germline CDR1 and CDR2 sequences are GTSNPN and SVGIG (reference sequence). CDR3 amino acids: CAWSQDTNYGYTF. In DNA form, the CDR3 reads TGTGCCTGGAGCCAGGACACTAACTATGGCTACACCTTC.

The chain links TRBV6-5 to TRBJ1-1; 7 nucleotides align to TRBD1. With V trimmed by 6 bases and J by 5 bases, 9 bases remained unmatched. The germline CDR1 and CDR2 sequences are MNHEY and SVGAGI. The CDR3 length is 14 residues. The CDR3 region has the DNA TGTGCCAGCAGCCAAACCGGGACAGATACTGAAGCTTTCTTT. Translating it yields CASSQTGTDTEAFF.

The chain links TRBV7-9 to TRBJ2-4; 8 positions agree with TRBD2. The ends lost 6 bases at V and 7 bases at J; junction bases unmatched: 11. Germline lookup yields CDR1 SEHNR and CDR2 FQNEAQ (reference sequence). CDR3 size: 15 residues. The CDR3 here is CASSSAGGTWNIQYF. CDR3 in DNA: TGTGCCAGCAGTTCCGCGGGAGGCACTTGGAACATTCAGTACTTC.

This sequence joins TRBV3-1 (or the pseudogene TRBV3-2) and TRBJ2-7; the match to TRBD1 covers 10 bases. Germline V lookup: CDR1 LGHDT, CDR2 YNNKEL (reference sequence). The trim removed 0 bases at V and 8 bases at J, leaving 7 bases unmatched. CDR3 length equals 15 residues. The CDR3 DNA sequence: TGTGCCAGCAGCCAAGATGGGACAGGGGATGGAAAGCAGTACTTC. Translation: CASSQDGTGDGKQYF.

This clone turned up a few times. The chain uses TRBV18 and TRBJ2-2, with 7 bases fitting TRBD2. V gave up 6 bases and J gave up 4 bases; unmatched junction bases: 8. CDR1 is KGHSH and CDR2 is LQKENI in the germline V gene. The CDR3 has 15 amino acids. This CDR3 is CASSPVQRGTGELFF. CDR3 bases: TGTGCCAGCTCCCCAGTCCAGCGGGGCACCGGGGAGCTGTTTTTT.

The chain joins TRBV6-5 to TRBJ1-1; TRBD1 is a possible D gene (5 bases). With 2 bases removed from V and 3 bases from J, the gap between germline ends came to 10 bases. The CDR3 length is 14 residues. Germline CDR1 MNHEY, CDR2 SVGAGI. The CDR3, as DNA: TGTGCCAGCAGTTACGAAGGAGGGGACACTGAAGCTTTCTTT. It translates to CASSYEGGDTEAFF.

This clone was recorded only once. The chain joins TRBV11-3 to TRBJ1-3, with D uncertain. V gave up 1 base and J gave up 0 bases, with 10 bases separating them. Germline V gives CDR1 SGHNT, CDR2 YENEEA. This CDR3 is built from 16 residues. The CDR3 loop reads CASSLGPQNSGNTIYF. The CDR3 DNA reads TGTGCCAGCAGCTTAGGGCCACAGAACTCTGGAAACACCATATATTTT.

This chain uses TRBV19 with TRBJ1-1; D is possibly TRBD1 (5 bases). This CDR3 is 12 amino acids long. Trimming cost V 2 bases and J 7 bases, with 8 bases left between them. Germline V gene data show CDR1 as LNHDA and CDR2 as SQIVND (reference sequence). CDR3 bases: TGTGCCAGTAGTATACTGGGGGGTGAAGCTTTCTTT. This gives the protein CASSILGGEAFF.

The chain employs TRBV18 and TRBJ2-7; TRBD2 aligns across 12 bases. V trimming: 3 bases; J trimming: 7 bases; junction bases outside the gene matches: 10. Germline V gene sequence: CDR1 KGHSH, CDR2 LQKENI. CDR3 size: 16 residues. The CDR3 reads CASSPTSGSLAREQYF. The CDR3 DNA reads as TGTGCCAGCTCACCGACTAGCGGGAGCCTCGCGAGGGAGCAGTACTTC.

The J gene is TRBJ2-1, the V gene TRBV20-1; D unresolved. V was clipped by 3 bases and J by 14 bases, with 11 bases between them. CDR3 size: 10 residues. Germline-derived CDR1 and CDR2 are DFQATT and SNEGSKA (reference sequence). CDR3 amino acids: CSASREPKFF. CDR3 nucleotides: TGCAGTGCTAGTCGAGAGCCAAAGTTCTTC.